Following are 18 T cell receptor beta chains from one sample sequenced in a study of cytomegalovirus exposure and HLA in healthy donors. The PCR made use of 60 Vbeta and 13 Jbeta primers. Sequenced by immunoSEQ multiplex PCR; TCRdb stores in-frame clones only, minus some. The table records approximately 150,000 clones, approximately 80% of them present only once. The material sequenced was PBMCs. These receptors originate from a woman aged 40 to 50 in good health and CMV-seronegative.

This chain links TRBV11-3 with TRBJ1-4; D is unclear. The germline CDR1 and CDR2 sequences are SGHNT and YENEEA. The ends were cut back, 7 bases at V and 10 bases at J, with 19 bases in the middle. This CDR3 is built from 14 residues. As DNA, the CDR3 is TGTGCCAGCAAGGTTTCGGCGGTTATGGGAAAACTGTTTTTT. As protein: CASKVSAVMGKLFF.

The chain combines TRBV13 with TRBJ1-2, with a tentative D call TRBD1 (5 bases). Per germline, CDR1 PRHDT and CDR2 FYEKMQ (reference sequence). V dropped 5 bases and J dropped 4 bases, with 23 bases sitting between them. This CDR3 is 17 amino acids long. CDR3 DNA: TGTGCCAGCAGCATTAGACAGACCCCGACCCCACTCTATGGCTACACCTTC. Translating it yields CASSIRQTPTPLYGYTF.

V and J are TRBV6-5 and TRBJ1-1, with D possibly matching TRBD1 (6 bases). Germline V gives CDR1 MNHEY, CDR2 SVGAGI. The V gene lost 0 bases and the J gene lost 11 bases, with 13 bases spanning the gap. This CDR3 has 13 residues. CDR3 in DNA: TGTGCCAGCAGTTACTCATGGGACATAGACGCTTTCTTT. Translating gives CASSYSWDIDAFF.

V and J are TRBV2 and TRBJ2-5; D perhaps matches TRBD2 (6 bases). The DNA end is a closer match to TRBJ2-7, so the J assignment may be wrong. The CDR3 spans 14 residues. The germline V gene has CDR1 SNHLY and CDR2 FYNNEI. DNA for the CDR3: TGTGCCAGCAGGGGGGATGTCTGGGGGGACGAGCAGTACTTC. Its translation is CASRGDVWGDEQYF.

The chain recombines TRBV9 with TRBJ2-2, with D possibly being TRBD1 (6 bases). CDR3 length: 14 amino acids. V gave up 3 bases and J gave up 6 bases, with 12 bases separating them. Germline CDR1 reads SGDLS; CDR2 reads YYNGEE. This CDR3 is CASSAGQWAGELFF. In DNA, the CDR3 is TGTGCCAGCAGCGCGGGACAATGGGCCGGGGAGCTGTTTTTT.

V usage is TRBV30 and J usage is TRBJ2-7; no clear D gene. V dropped 0 bases and J dropped 5 bases, with 8 bases sitting between them. Germline V lookup: CDR1 GTSNPN, CDR2 SVGIG (reference sequence). The CDR3 extends over 12 amino acids. The CDR3 nucleotides read TGTGCCTGGAGTGTCGCAGGAAACGAGCAGTACTTC. This translates into CAWSVAGNEQYF.

The rearrangement links TRBV4-3 to TRBJ1-1, with 7 bases identical to TRBD1. The junction had 3 bases not matched to a gene; V was cut back by 0 bases and J by 5 bases. From germline, CDR1 is LGHNA and CDR2 YSLEER. The CDR3 spans 14 residues. The CDR3 region is CASSQEQGVTEAFF. The CDR3 DNA reads TGCGCCAGCAGCCAAGAGCAGGGGGTTACTGAAGCTTTCTTT.

V usage is TRBV28 and J usage is TRBJ1-5; D uncertain. Trimming pared 6 bases from V and 5 bases from J, leaving 14 bases between. Per germline, CDR1 MDHEN and CDR2 SYDVKM. This CDR3 region has 14 residues. This CDR3 reads CASRPWAADQPQHF. The CDR3 DNA sequence: TGTGCCAGCAGACCCTGGGCAGCTGATCAGCCCCAGCATTTT.

This chain links TRBV5-1 with TRBJ2-7; tentatively, D is TRBD1 (6 bases). From germline, CDR1 is SGHRS and CDR2 YFSETQ. V was shortened by 4 bases and J by 0 bases, with 11 bases between the two germline ends. The CDR3 spans 14 residues. The CDR3 loop is CASSPDRTSYEQYF. CDR3 in DNA: TGCGCCAGCAGCCCCGACAGGACCTCCTACGAGCAGTACTTC.

The chain carries TRBV7-8 and TRBJ2-5; 10 bases are a match to TRBD1. The CDR3 is 14 residues long. J lost 5 bases, V lost 4 bases, and 4 bases had no gene match. From germline, CDR1 is SGHVS and CDR2 FQNEAQ. The CDR3 is CASSSRTGGETQYF. CDR3 bases: TGTGCCAGCAGCTCTCGGACAGGGGGGGAGACCCAGTACTTC.

V usage is TRBV19 and J usage is TRBJ2-5, with 12 bases lining up with TRBD2. With V trimmed by 4 bases and J by 5 bases, 5 bases remained unmatched. CDR1 LNHDA and CDR2 SQIVND come from the germline V gene (reference sequence). This CDR3 has 15 residues. CDR3 coding DNA: TGTGCCAGTAGTACATCGACTAGCGGGGGCGAGACCCAGTACTTC. It translates to CASSTSTSGGETQYF.

The chain recombines TRBV19 with TRBJ1-5; D uncertain. CDR1 and CDR2 from the germline V gene are LNHDA and SQIVND (reference sequence). This CDR3 region has 16 residues. Trimming took 7 bases from V and 4 from J, leaving 20 bases between them. CDR3 amino acids: CASTPSPGNRNQPQHF. The CDR3 DNA is TGTGCCAGTACCCCCTCCCCGGGTAACCGAAATCAGCCCCAGCATTTT.

V usage is TRBV5-1 and J usage is TRBJ2-7, with D possibly matching TRBD1 (6 bases). Germline values: CDR1 SGHRS, CDR2 YFSETQ. The CDR3 loop spans 14 amino acids. Trimming stripped 4 bases from V and 2 bases from J, with 13 bases between. The CDR3 region is CASSPGDKPYEQYF. The DNA for the CDR3 is TGCGCCAGCAGCCCTGGGGACAAACCCTACGAGCAGTACTTC. Full variable domain (outside the CDR3, taken from reference TRBV5-1 and TRBJ2-7): KAGVTQTPRYLIKTRGQQVTLSCSPISGHRSVSWYQQTPGQGLQFLFEYFSETQRNKGNFPGRFSGRQFSNSRSEMNVSTLELGDSALYLCASSPGDKPYEQYFGPGTRLTVT.

DNA for the CDR3: TGTGCCAGCAGTCCCATCAGGCGGGCACAGAACACCGGGGAGCTGTTTTTT. Protein product: CASSPIRRAQNTGELFF. The chain carries TRBV28 and TRBJ2-2; D possibly corresponds to TRBD2 (5 bases). V dropped 5 bases and J dropped 1 base, with 17 bases sitting between them. CDR3 size: 17 residues. The germline CDR1 and CDR2 sequences are MDHEN and SYDVKM.

The CDR3 DNA follows: TGTGCCAGCAGTTTGTACCGATTCAGAGGGGGTACAGATACGCAGTATTTT. Its protein product is CASSLYRFRGGTDTQYF. The chain recombines TRBV28 with TRBJ2-3; a weak D match, TRBD1 (6 bases). Trimming removed 3 bases at V and 3 bases at J, with 19 bases between. CDR3 size: 17 residues. Germline CDR1 is MDHEN and CDR2 is SYDVKM.

V usage is TRBV7-3 and J usage is TRBJ2-3; the D gene is possibly TRBD2 (6 bases). Trimming pared 5 bases from V and 4 bases from J, leaving 13 bases between. The CDR3 has 14 residues. Germline V gives CDR1 SGHTA, CDR2 FQGTGA. Here the CDR3 reads CASSENAGSDTQYF. CDR3 DNA: TGTGCCAGCAGCGAAAACGCGGGATCAGATACGCAGTATTTT.

The CDR3 DNA follows: TGTGCCAGCAGGGACGACAGTAGAACTGTTCAGCCCCAGCATTTT. Its protein product is CASRDDSRTVQPQHF. V usage is TRBV28 and J usage is TRBJ1-5; maybe TRBD1 (5 bases). This CDR3 has 15 residues. Germline values: CDR1 MDHEN, CDR2 SYDVKM. Trimming took off 6 bases at V and 6 bases at J, with 18 bases between the two ends.

The count of this clone is one. The chain combines TRBV9 with TRBJ2-5, with D possibly being TRBD2 (7 bases). The ends were cut back, 8 bases at V and 1 base at J, with 18 bases in the middle. This CDR3 contains 15 residues. Germline values: CDR1 SGDLS, CDR2 YYNGEE. CDR3 protein: CASTRRGGGQETQYF. Here the CDR3 DNA reads TGTGCCAGTACCCGTCGAGGGGGGGGCCAAGAGACCCAGTACTTC. The variable domain in full, completed from reference TRBV9 and TRBJ2-5, reads DSGVTQTPKHLITATGQRVTLRCSPRSGDLSVYWYQQSLDQGLQFLIQYYNGEERAKGNILERFSAQQFPDLHSELNLSSLELGDSALYFCASTRRGGGQETQYFGPGTRLLVL.